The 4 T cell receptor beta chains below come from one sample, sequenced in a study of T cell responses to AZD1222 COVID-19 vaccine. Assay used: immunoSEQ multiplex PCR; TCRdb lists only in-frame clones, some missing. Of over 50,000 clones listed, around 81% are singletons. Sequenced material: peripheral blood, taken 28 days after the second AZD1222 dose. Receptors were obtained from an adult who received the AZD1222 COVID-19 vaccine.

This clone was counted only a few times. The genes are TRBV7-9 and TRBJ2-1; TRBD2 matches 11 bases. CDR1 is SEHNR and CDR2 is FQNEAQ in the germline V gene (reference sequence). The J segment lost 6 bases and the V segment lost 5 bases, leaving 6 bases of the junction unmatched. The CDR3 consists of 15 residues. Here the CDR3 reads CASSPTSGSANEQFF. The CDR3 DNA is TGTGCCAGCAGCCCCACTAGCGGGAGTGCCAATGAGCAGTTCTTC.

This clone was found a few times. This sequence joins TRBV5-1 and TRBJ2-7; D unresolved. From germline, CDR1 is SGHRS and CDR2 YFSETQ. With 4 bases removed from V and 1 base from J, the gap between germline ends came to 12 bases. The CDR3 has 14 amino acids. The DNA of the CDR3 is TGCGCCAGCAGCCCTCAGGACGGATCCTACGAGCAGTACTTC. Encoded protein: CASSPQDGSYEQYF.

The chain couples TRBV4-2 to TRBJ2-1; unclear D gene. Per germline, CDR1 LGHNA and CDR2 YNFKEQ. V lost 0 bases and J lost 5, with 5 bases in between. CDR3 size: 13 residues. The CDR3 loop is CASSQEPNNEQFF. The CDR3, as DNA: TGTGCCAGCAGCCAAGAACCCAACAATGAGCAGTTCTTC.

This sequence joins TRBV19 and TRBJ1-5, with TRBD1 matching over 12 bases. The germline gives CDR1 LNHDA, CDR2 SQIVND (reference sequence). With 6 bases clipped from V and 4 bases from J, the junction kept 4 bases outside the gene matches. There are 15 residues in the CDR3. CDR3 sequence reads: CASRGQGAMNQPQHF. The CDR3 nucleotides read TGTGCCAGTAGGGGACAGGGGGCGATGAATCAGCCCCAGCATTTT.